The clone carrying this T cell receptor (beta chain) was recorded once. Its antigen is as yet unknown. This record comes from a study of T-cell memory formation after mild COVID-19. At the level of the study: Most TCR clusters belonged to a single donor.

Constant-segment primers served in 5'RACE that generated TCR alpha and TCR beta cDNA libraries bearing sample barcodes and UMIs. TCRdb re-analysed the 5' RACE reads in MiXCR, keeping a single row per CDR3 protein. The data show roughly 320,000 distinct CDR3 sequences, over 25% seen once. Study findings and constraints: For contracting clones, CD4+ ones sat mainly in CM and EM, CD8+ in EMRA.

Germline V CDR1 and CDR2: ENHRY, SYGVKD. The V and J ends lost 6 bases and 7 bases, in that order; junction bases with no gene match: 12. CDR3 size: 15 residues. V and J are TRBV10-3 and TRBJ2-7, with TRBD1 identical over 10 bases. The sequence was collected from an adult woman who had mild COVID-19 (a few samples of this study predate the infection). Cell type and time point are not known. The sequencing sample was made of PBMCs or a T cell subset sorted from them (not recorded which). In DNA, the CDR3 is TGTGCCATCAGGACGGGACAGGGGACCTCGGGAGAGCAGTACTTC. This codes for CAIRTGQGTSGEQYF.